A single sample is the source of the 16 T cell receptor beta chains below, sequenced in a study of neurological immune-mediated disorders. Each CDR3 protein gets one entry after TCRdb re-called the 5' RACE reads with MiXCR. The sample has 20,000 or so distinct CDR3 sequences, 2.6% seen once; the top ten hold 5.5%. Sequencing input: PBMCs. These receptors were taken from a woman under 30 with multiple sclerosis.

This clonotype was found many times. This sequence joins TRBV7-3 and TRBJ1-6; no reliable D call. The CDR3 extends over 12 amino acids. The V gene's germline CDR1 is SGHTA and CDR2 FQGTGA. The V end lost 4 bases, the J end lost 15 bases, and 13 bases lay between the germline ends. CDR3 region: CASSSDQRRLHF. The CDR3 DNA reads as TGTGCCAGCAGCTCGGACCAGCGTCGCCTCCACTTT.

The V gene is TRBV5-3, the J gene TRBJ1-1, with D possibly being TRBD1 (6 bases). TRBV5-3 falls under the ORF class, with uncertain function. V was trimmed by 2 bases and J by 3 bases, leaving 17 bases between them. The CDR3 consists of 16 residues. CDR3 nucleotide sequence: TGTGCCAGAAGCTTCCAGGGGTGGGAAATGTACACTGAAGCTTTCTTT. Its protein is CARSFQGWEMYTEAFF.

This clonotype showed up many times. The rearrangement joins TRBV7-2 to TRBJ2-7, with no clear D. The CDR3 has 13 residues. Between the trimmed V and J ends, which lost 1 base and 6 bases, there was a span of 10 bases. Germline values: CDR1 SGHTA, CDR2 FQGNSA. The CDR3 region has the DNA TGTGCCAGCAGCTTAGTACTCATAAGCGAGCAGTACTTC. Translating gives CASSLVLISEQYF.

This clonotype was seen at least ten times. The rearrangement joins TRBV27 to TRBJ2-7, with D possibly matching TRBD1 (5 bases). This CDR3 is 14 amino acids long. Germline assignment: CDR1 MNHEY and CDR2 SMNVEV (reference sequence). Trimming took off 4 bases at V and 3 bases at J, with 13 bases between the two ends. The CDR3, as DNA: TGTGCCAGCAGTTCACAGGATTCCCACTACGAGCAGTACTTC. Its protein is CASSSQDSHYEQYF.

In this sample, this clonotype turned up many times. The gene calls are TRBV19 and TRBJ1-1; the match to TRBD1 covers 9 bases. V lost 3 bases, J lost 6 bases, and 11 bases stayed unmatched. The CDR3 runs to 16 residues. Germline V CDR1 and CDR2: LNHDA, SQIVND (reference sequence). Here the CDR3 DNA reads TGTGCCAGTAGTATCCCTGGACAGGGGAGAGAGGCTGAAGCTTTCTTT. This codes for CASSIPGQGREAEAFF.

This clonotype was found many times. The chain recombines TRBV20-1 with TRBJ1-1; no clear D gene. Trimming stripped 2 bases from V and 3 bases from J, with 13 bases between. The germline V gene encodes CDR1 DFQATT and CDR2 SNEGSKA (reference sequence). The CDR3 loop spans 14 amino acids. In DNA form, the CDR3 reads TGCAGTGCTAGAAAGGAGGGAACGGACACTGAAGCTTTCTTT. As protein: CSARKEGTDTEAFF.

In this sample, this clonotype turned up many times. CDR3 sequence: CASSSPPTGVNTEAFF. DNA of the CDR3: TGTGCCAGCAGCTCCCCTCCTACAGGGGTGAACACTGAAGCTTTCTTT. This chain connects TRBV11-2 to TRBJ1-1; 7 bases align to TRBD1. This CDR3 has 16 residues. V lost 4 bases to trimming and J lost 0 bases; unmatched junction nucleotides: 8. The germline V gene has CDR1 SGHAT and CDR2 FQNNGV.

This clonotype was detected many times. The CDR3 region is CASSESGSYGYTF. The CDR3 bases are TGCGCCAGCAGTGAGTCCGGCAGCTATGGCTACACCTTC. The J gene is TRBJ1-2, the V gene TRBV10-1; D call uncertain. Looked up from germline, CDR1 is WNHNN and CDR2 is SYGVQD (reference sequence). V shed 0 bases and J shed 4 bases, with 6 bases lying between them. This CDR3 has 13 residues.

This clonotype occurred many times. The V gene is TRBV20-1, the J gene TRBJ1-2, with D tentatively TRBD1 (6 bases). Germline CDR1 reads DFQATT; CDR2 reads SNEGSKA (reference sequence). V lost 6 bases and J 4 bases, leaving 12 bases between the germline ends. The CDR3 has 12 amino acids. CDR3 region: CSARGAAYGYTF. CDR3 nucleotide sequence: TGCAGTGCAAGGGGGGCAGCCTATGGCTACACCTTC.

This clonotype was seen many times. The V and J genes are TRBV7-9 and TRBJ2-5; 8 bases fit TRBD2. The V gene's germline CDR1 is SEHNR and CDR2 FQNEAQ (reference sequence). The CDR3 runs 14 residues. The V and J ends lost 5 bases and 0 bases, in that order; junction bases with no gene match: 2. The CDR3 nucleotides are TGTGCCAGCAGCGGAGCGGGGGACCAAGAGACCCAGTACTTC. Amino acids: CASSGAGDQETQYF.

This clonotype was detected ten times or more. J is TRBJ1-2 and V is TRBV12-3 or TRBV12-4; D remains ambiguous. This CDR3 has 15 residues. Between the trimmed V and J ends, which lost 2 bases and 0 bases, there was a span of 10 bases. CDR3 loop: CASSLSALANYGYTF. CDR3 coding DNA: TGTGCCAGCAGTTTATCGGCGTTAGCTAACTATGGCTACACCTTC.

This clonotype was found many times. This chain uses TRBV7-6 with TRBJ2-4, with TRBD2 matching over 12 bases. Germline CDR1 is SGHVS and CDR2 is FNYEAQ. The CDR3 has 18 residues. V dropped 5 bases and J dropped 0; count of bases not matched to a gene: 8. The CDR3 sequence is CASSPWTSGALAKNIQYF. Here the CDR3 DNA reads TGTGCCAGCAGCCCGTGGACTAGCGGGGCACTAGCCAAAAACATTCAGTACTTC.

This clonotype was picked up many times. The J gene is TRBJ1-4, the V gene TRBV6-5, with D uncertain. The CDR3 consists of 13 residues. Looked up from germline, CDR1 is MNHEY and CDR2 is SVGAGI. Trimming stripped 0 bases from V and 7 bases from J, with 6 bases between. This chain's CDR3 is CASSYSGGEKLFF. In nucleotides, the CDR3 is TGTGCCAGCAGTTACTCAGGTGGTGAAAAACTGTTTTTT.

This clonotype was detected many times. The J gene is TRBJ2-2, the V gene TRBV7-2; tentatively, D is TRBD1 or TRBD2 (5 bases each). V dropped 7 bases and J dropped 7 bases, with 16 bases sitting between them. The germline CDR1 and CDR2 sequences are SGHTA and FQGNSA. This CDR3 comprises 14 residues. The CDR3 reads CASTEKRGRGELFF. The CDR3 DNA follows: TGTGCCAGCACCGAGAAGAGGGGTCGCGGGGAGCTGTTTTTT.

The DNA for the CDR3 is TGCGCCAGCGACTCCCGGGACTACAATGAGCAGTTCTTC. This translates into CASDSRDYNEQFF. The gene calls are TRBV10-2 and TRBJ2-1; tentative D call: TRBD2 (5 bases). The CDR3 is made up of 13 amino acids. In germline, CDR1 is WSHSY, CDR2 SAAADI. Trimming removed 8 bases from V and 3 bases from J, with 11 bases in between.

Ten or more counts support this clonotype. J is TRBJ2-3 and V is TRBV12-3 or TRBV12-4; the match to TRBD2 covers 10 bases. V shed 6 bases, J shed 7 bases, and the junction held 7 bases outside the gene matches. The CDR3 loop spans 14 amino acids. The DNA of the CDR3 is TGTGCCAGCAGAGAAGCGGGGGGGCCACATACGCAGTATTTT. Its protein product is CASREAGGPHTQYF.